Presented here are 9 T cell receptor beta chains from one specimen sequenced in a study of blood T cells in healthy people across ages. The authors ran a second PCR of about 7 to 12 cycles using a sample-barcoded 5' primer and a J-beta primer mix. TCRdb reprocessed the 5' RACE reads with MiXCR, giving one entry per CDR3 protein. This sample yields 1.5 million to 2 million distinct CDR3 sequences, of which 49% are seen a single time; approximately 2% belongs to the top ten. The sequencing sample was made of blood. These receptors all stem from a woman aged 40 to 50 in good health.

The chain links TRBV5-5 to TRBJ2-1, with D perhaps TRBD2 (6 bases). The V gene's germline CDR1 is SGHKS and CDR2 YYEKEE (reference sequence). Trimming cost V 0 bases and J 0 bases, with 10 bases left between them. This CDR3 is 16 amino acids long. The CDR3 DNA sequence: TGTGCCAGCAGCTTGGATGGGGGGATCTCCTACAATGAGCAGTTCTTC. It specifies CASSLDGGISYNEQFF.

The chain links TRBV6-6 to TRBJ1-2; 9 bases align to TRBD1. J lost 6 bases, V lost 6 bases, and 14 bases had no gene match. Looked up from germline, CDR1 is MNHNY and CDR2 is SVGAGI (reference sequence). CDR3 length: 16 residues. The CDR3, as DNA: TGTGCCAGCAGCTTTCCTCCGGGACAGGGAGCAGATGGCTACACCTTC. Its translation is CASSFPPGQGADGYTF.

The chain joins TRBV25-1 to TRBJ1-2; no clear D gene. Germline-derived CDR1 and CDR2 are MGHDK and SYGVNS. The CDR3 is made up of 13 amino acids. Deletions cut 3 bases from V and 8 bases from J, with 13 bases between. CDR3 sequence: CASSEQSVEGYTF. As DNA, the CDR3 is TGTGCCAGCAGTGAGCAGTCAGTGGAGGGCTACACCTTC.

In its sample, this clonotype was seen many times. The chain links TRBV29-1 to TRBJ2-4, with D tentatively TRBD2 (6 bases). Between the trimmed V and J ends, which lost 4 bases and 7 bases, there was a span of 20 bases. Germline V lookup: CDR1 SQVTM, CDR2 ANQGSEA. CDR3 size: 15 residues. The CDR3 spells CSVVGTTTSQNIQYF. In DNA, the CDR3 is TGCAGCGTTGTCGGAACAACTACTAGCCAGAACATTCAGTACTTC.

This chain connects TRBV12-3 or TRBV12-4 to TRBJ2-3; D is undetermined. The ends were cut back, 7 bases at V and 4 bases at J, with 9 bases in the middle. CDR3 size: 12 residues. CDR3 amino acids: CASKKYSDTQYF. The CDR3 DNA sequence: TGTGCCAGCAAAAAGTACTCAGATACGCAGTATTTT.

The chain has TRBV20-1 and TRBJ2-5; no reliable D call. The CDR3 consists of 13 residues. CDR1 is DFQATT and CDR2 is SNEGSKA in the germline V gene (reference sequence). The ends were cut back, 0 bases at V and 8 bases at J, with 13 bases in the middle. The CDR3 sequence is CSARDRQVETQYF. Here the CDR3 DNA reads TGCAGTGCTAGAGATCGGCAGGTGGAAACCCAGTACTTC.

The chain links TRBV4-3 to TRBJ2-5, with TRBD1 identical over 7 bases. Germline CDR1 and CDR2: LGHNA and YSLEER. The V and J ends lost 0 bases and 1 base, in that order; junction bases with no gene match: 2. The CDR3 consists of 15 residues. As DNA, the CDR3 is TGCGCCAGCAGCCAAGATGACAGGGCCCAAGAGACCCAGTACTTC. It codes for CASSQDDRAQETQYF.

In its sample, this clonotype was seen a few times. V and J are TRBV7-2 and TRBJ2-5, with D tentatively TRBD2 (5 bases). Between the trimmed V and J ends, which lost 3 bases and 5 bases, there was a span of 19 bases. This CDR3 region has 16 residues. Germline V CDR1 and CDR2: SGHTA, FQGNSA. The CDR3 nucleotides are TGTGCCAGCAGCTTGGCGTCGGCAGTCGGGGAGGAGACCCAGTACTTC. Protein: CASSLASAVGEETQYF.

The chain carries TRBV7-9 and TRBJ1-4; possibly TRBD1 for D (5 bases). Trimming cost V 2 bases and J 5 bases, with 12 bases left between them. The CDR3 contains 15 residues. Germline assignment: CDR1 SEHNR and CDR2 FQNEAQ (reference sequence). CDR3 sequence: CASSLLPGENEKLFF. Here the CDR3 DNA reads TGTGCCAGCAGCTTATTGCCGGGGGAGAATGAAAAACTGTTTTTT.